Listed below are T cell receptor beta chains from one sample, sequenced in a study of T cells in Graves' hyperthyroidism and ophthalmopathy. In TCRdb, the multiplex PCR reads were re-called with MiXCR into one record per CDR3 protein. Counted here are some 720,000 distinct CDR3 sequences, roughly 15% occurring once; the ten biggest clones make up under 9.5%. The sequenced material came from blood. The receptors derive from a man between 18 and 35 years old with Graves' hyperthyroidism. The CDR3 runs from the conserved cysteine through the conserved F or W.

TRBJ2-1,TRBV10-3,CAINPEGGSEQFF
TRBJ2-2,TRBV7-2,CASRPLAGGANTGELFF
TRBJ1-5,TRBV10-3,CAISESGQEQPQHF
TRBJ2-2,TRBV20-1,CSARDGSGDTGELFF
TRBJ2-1,TRBV11-2,CASGLAGVYNEQFF
TRBJ2-7,TRBV12-3/TRBV12-4,CASSKGRSYEQYF
TRBJ2-2,TRBV5-5,CASSSRWVNTGELFF
TRBJ2-5,TRBV27,CASSPWGGQEAQYF
TRBJ2-3,TRBV3-1,CASSDGVARDTQYF
TRBJ2-4,TRBV7-9,CASSLSQGIQYF
TRBJ2-2,TRBV6-1,CASRGTSGSGTGELFF
TRBJ2-1,TRBV5-5,CASSTRPGLAGAYEQFF
TRBJ1-5,TRBV7-9,CASSMAPGNSNQPQHF
TRBJ1-1,TRBV5-1,CASSLTTGTRTEAFF
TRBJ2-5,TRBV2,CASTGVRTQYF
TRBJ2-4,TRBV27,CASTVRGQGKNIQYF
TRBJ1-2,TRBV29-1,CSAGAQGDGYTF
TRBJ2-7,TRBV16,CASSQMGTGSYEQYF
TRBJ2-5,TRBV4-2,CASSQVGTGFPETQYF
TRBJ2-5,TRBV30,CAWSGGRGTQYF
TRBJ1-2,TRBV28,CASTPPGGNYGYTF
TRBJ2-7,TRBV3-1,CASSHSPGSDYEQYF
TRBJ2-3,TRBV30,CAWRALGTQYF
TRBJ1-1,TRBV6-2/TRBV6-3,CASSYAGGNTEAFF
TRBJ2-7,TRBV19,CASSIFLAASYEQYF
TRBJ2-7,TRBV6-2/TRBV6-3,CASSHDRGYEQYF
TRBJ2-5,TRBV18,CASSPDGQETQYF
TRBJ2-5,TRBV27,CASSLSSVAETQYF
TRBJ2-7,TRBV7-9,CASRLSGRGHEQYF
TRBJ2-2,TRBV7-9,CASSLGSAGELFF
TRBJ1-1,TRBV5-1,CASSLVTGGGFGGAFF
TRBJ1-1,TRBV19,CACSIRAGGTEAFF
TRBJ1-1,TRBV11-3,CASSTWPVDTEAFF
TRBJ2-1,TRBV28,CASSRSGSGHNEQFF
TRBJ1-5,TRBV5-5,CASSVTPQPQHF
TRBJ2-7,TRBV29-1,CSVSPGHSKYEQYF
TRBJ2-5,TRBV18,CASSPGSAGIRQETQYF
TRBJ2-3,TRBV12-3/TRBV12-4,CASSSTSATSTDTQYF
TRBJ2-1,TRBV2,CASRLGLAGEIVHNEQFF
TRBJ2-7,TRBV10-3,CAIRQGPTYEQYF
TRBJ1-2,TRBV28,CASSLSTAVYGYTF
TRBJ2-2,TRBV28,CASSFPRTSGLNTGELFF
TRBJ1-3,TRBV5-1,CASSFLGSGNTIYF
TRBJ1-5,TRBV19,CASTIGGTGGNRPQHF
TRBJ1-4,TRBV4-3,CASSQEINGKLFF
TRBJ1-4,TRBV2,CASTRQGPNEKLFF
TRBJ1-5,TRBV6-2/TRBV6-3,CASRPYAGGVGQPQHF
TRBJ2-3,TRBV20-1,CSARDRRLAGRDTQYF
TRBJ2-7,TRBV6-1,CATKTGHYAKNDEQYF
TRBJ1-4,TRBV28,CASSYGGGTVGEKLFF
TRBJ2-1,TRBV28,CASSSLGTSHNEQFF
TRBJ1-1,TRBV4-3,CASSQGDRDDTEAFF
TRBJ2-5,TRBV9,CASSYRLAGAQETQYF